This T cell receptor beta chain was obtained from a study of blood T cell repertoires in COVID-19. Study as a whole: Both acute and convalescent COVID-19 samples were obtained from the United States, Italy and Spain. PBMCs, B-cell-depleted T cells, or T cells provided the cDNA or gDNA that made up the material.

Germline V gives CDR1 SEHNR, CDR2 FQNEAQ (reference sequence). The CDR3 is 13 residues long. Trimming stripped 1 base from V and 4 bases from J, with 5 bases between. Original processing notes: By means of reference gene primer amplification, nucleated cell counts were estimated. Data came from immunoSEQ multiplex PCR; TCRdb stores just in-frame clones and leaves some out. D and trimming were read from the DNA, whereas the V and J calls and clone size are those reported in that table. The sample has under 300,000 clones, about 82% seen once. The receptor was isolated from an elderly man with acute or convalescent COVID-19. This chain connects TRBV7-9 to TRBJ1-3, with unresolved D. The sample taken for sequencing was peripheral blood. The CDR3 loop reads CASSLEPGNTIYF. In DNA, the CDR3 is TGTGCCAGCAGCTTAGAGCCCGGAAACACCATATATTTT. The full variable domain, in which reference TRBV7-9 and TRBJ1-3 provide the parts outside the CDR3, is DTGVSQNPRHKITKRGQNVTFRCDPISEHNRLYWYRQTLGQGPEFLTYFQNEAQLEKSRLLSDRFSAERPKGSFSTLEIQRTEQGDSAMYLCASSLEPGNTIYFGEGSWLTVV.